A selection of T cell receptor beta chains follows, all from one sample in a study of blood T cell repertoires in COVID-19. Generated by immunoSEQ multiplex PCR, the TCRdb table keeps only in-frame clones and is missing some. The data show around 8,300 clones, with around 86% seen just once and 8% to 9.5% held by the top ten. The sequencing sample was made of peripheral blood. The receptors shown here come from a human donor in a cohort sampled during active COVID-19. CDR3s include the opening cysteine and the closing phenylalanine or tryptophan. D genes are given only for firm matches. Some rows mark clone size as missing; the rest say once, few, many or name a class of expanded clone.

V	J	D	size	DNA	CDR3
TRBV29-1	TRBJ1-4	TRBD1	-	TGCAGCGCCGAAGACAGGGCAACTAATGAAAAACTGTTTTTT	CSAEDRATNEKLFF
TRBV27	TRBJ2-1	TRBD2	-	TGTGCCAGCAGTTCGGGGACTAGTTTCAATGAGCAGTTCTTC	CASSSGTSFNEQFF
TRBV10-2	TRBJ2-2	-	-	TGCGCCAGCAGTAGGGGGTTCACCGGGGAGCTGTTTTTT	CASSRGFTGELFF
TRBV6-5	TRBJ2-5	TRBD1	-	TGTGCCAGCACCGCTGGACAGGCGGCTAAAGAGACCCAGTACTTC	CASTAGQAAKETQYF
TRBV3-1/TRBV3-2	TRBJ2-6	-	once	TGTGCCAGCAGCCAAGATAGAGAGTCTGGGGCCAACGTCCTGACTTTC	CASSQDRESGANVLTF
TRBV19	TRBJ2-2	TRBD1	-	TGTGCCAGTAGTATAGAGAGACAGGGGGCGCGCACCGGGGAGCTGTTTTTT	CASSIERQGARTGELFF
TRBV10-2	TRBJ2-7	TRBD2	-	TGCGCCAGCAGCCCCTTAACTAGCGGGTTAGTACACGAGCAGTACTTC	CASSPLTSGLVHEQYF
TRBV3-1/TRBV3-2	TRBJ1-5	-	few	TGTGCCAGCAGCGGGGGAGGGGCCAGGCAGCCCCAGCATTTT	CASSGGGARQPQHF
TRBV28	TRBJ2-1	TRBD2	-	TGTGCCAGCAGTTTGCCGGGCCTCGGACTAGCGGACTACAATGAGCAGTTCTTC	CASSLPGLGLADYNEQFF
TRBV6-6	TRBJ1-5	-	-	TGTGCCAGCAGTTACCCGAGGGGGATCGAGGGTCAGCCCCAGCATTTT	CASSYPRGIEGQPQHF
TRBV6-7	TRBJ1-2	TRBD1	-	TGTGCCAGCAGTTACACTTTACGGACAGGGGGTGACGATGGCTACACCTTC	CASSYTLRTGGDDGYTF
TRBV18	TRBJ2-7	-	-	TGTGCCAGCTCACAACTCGACGCGGTCAACGAGCAGTACTTC	CASSQLDAVNEQYF
TRBV5-1	TRBJ1-2	-	-	TGCGCCAGCAGCATAGCGAACTATGGCTACACCTTC	CASSIANYGYTF
TRBV11-2	TRBJ2-5	-	few	TGTGCCAGCAGTCGCAGGGGGGAAGAGACCCAGTACTTC	CASSRRGEETQYF
TRBV3-1/TRBV3-2	TRBJ1-1	-	-	TGTGCCAGCAGCCAAGTGACAGAGATGAACACTGAAGCTTTCTTT	CASSQVTEMNTEAFF
TRBV7-2	TRBJ2-7	-	-	TGTGCCAGCAGCTTTGGGGCAGACTACGAGCAGTACTTC	CASSFGADYEQYF
TRBV4-1	TRBJ2-3	-	-	TGCGCCAGCAGCCTCCGGTGGGCGCAGGGGATGAGTGGCGATACGCAGTATTTT	CASSLRWAQGMSGDTQYF
TRBV2	TRBJ2-2	-	-	TGTGCCAGCAGTGAACAGGGGCGAACCGGGGAGCTGTTTTTT	CASSEQGRTGELFF
TRBV6-1	TRBJ1-2	-	-	TGTGCCAGCAGTGAAGATGTGGGGGGGACTACAGGTAGTGGTGGCTACACCTTC	CASSEDVGGTTGSGGYTF
TRBV2	TRBJ2-1	TRBD1	-	TGTGCCAGCAGTACAGGACAGGGTAGCAATGAGCAGTTCTTC	CASSTGQGSNEQFF
TRBV5-1	TRBJ2-7	-	-	TGCGCCAGCAGCTTGGGACTGTACGAGCAGTACTTC	CASSLGLYEQYF
TRBV18	TRBJ2-7	-	-	TGTGCCAGCTCCCCGGGAGAGGGTCGTCAGTACGAGCAGTACTTC	CASSPGEGRQYEQYF
TRBV7-7	TRBJ2-3	TRBD2	-	TGTGCTAGCAGCCCGGCCGGGACTAGCGGGGGGCATACGCAGTATTTT	CASSPAGTSGGHTQYF
TRBV9	TRBJ2-2	TRBD2	-	TGTGCCAGCAGCACCGGGGACTACCTAGGTTCCGGGGAGCTGTTTTTT	CASSTGDYLGSGELFF
TRBV6-5	TRBJ1-3	-	-	TGTGCCAGCAGTTACTCCGGCAGGGGTGGAAACACCATATATTTT	CASSYSGRGGNTIYF
TRBV3-1/TRBV3-2	TRBJ2-5	TRBD1	-	TGTGCCAGCAGCCAATTGACAGGGGGTTCGGAGACCCAGTACTTC	CASSQLTGGSETQYF
TRBV30	TRBJ2-1	-	-	TGTGCCTGGAGCTGGGGACACTTAGTCAATGAGCAGTTCTTC	CAWSWGHLVNEQFF
TRBV28	TRBJ2-1	-	-	TGTGCCAGCAGCCCCCGGAGGGCCCATGAGCAGTTCTTC	CASSPRRAHEQFF
TRBV28	TRBJ2-1	-	-	TGTGCCAGCAGTACCCCGATCAGGGCCCAGAATGAGCAGTTCTTC	CASSTPIRAQNEQFF
TRBV6-5	TRBJ2-3	TRBD1	-	TGTGCCGCGTCCGGGACAGGGGCTACAGATACGCAGTATTTT	CAASGTGATDTQYF
TRBV5-1	TRBJ2-1	TRBD1	-	TGCGCCAGCAGCATAGACAGGGATCAGTTCTTC	CASSIDRDQFF
TRBV11-2	TRBJ2-5	TRBD1	few	TGTGCCAGCAGCTTAGCCCACAGGGGGGAGACCCAGTACTTC	CASSLAHRGETQYF